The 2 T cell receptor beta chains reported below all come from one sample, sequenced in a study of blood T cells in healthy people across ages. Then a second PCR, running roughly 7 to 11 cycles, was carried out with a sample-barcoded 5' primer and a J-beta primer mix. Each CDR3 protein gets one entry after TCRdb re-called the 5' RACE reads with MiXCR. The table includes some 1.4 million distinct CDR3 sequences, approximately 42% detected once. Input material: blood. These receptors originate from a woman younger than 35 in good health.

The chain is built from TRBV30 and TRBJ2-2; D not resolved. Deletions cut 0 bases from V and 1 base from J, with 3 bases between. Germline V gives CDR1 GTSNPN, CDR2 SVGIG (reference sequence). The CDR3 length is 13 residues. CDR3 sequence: CAWSVGNTGELFF. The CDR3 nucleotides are TGTGCCTGGAGTGTCGGGAACACCGGGGAGCTGTTTTTT.

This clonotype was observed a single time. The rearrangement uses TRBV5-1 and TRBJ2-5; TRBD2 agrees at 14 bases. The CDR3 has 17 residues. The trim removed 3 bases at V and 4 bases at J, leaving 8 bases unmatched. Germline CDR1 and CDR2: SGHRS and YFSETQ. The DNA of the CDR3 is TGCGCCAGCAGCTCTAGAAAGACTAGCGGGGGGGGAGAGACCCAGTACTTC. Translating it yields CASSSRKTSGGGETQYF.